This T cell receptor beta chain comes out of a study of OX40 agonist ivuxolimab in advanced cancers. General study findings and limits: Clonal expansion from baseline to week 6 occurred in both CD4+ and CD8+ T cells.

Generated by immunoSEQ multiplex PCR, the TCRdb table keeps only in-frame clones and is missing some. This sample has some 98,000 clones; about 80% occur once, and the top ten carry more than 1.4%. A single count supports this clone. Its cognate antigen is unknown. Per the germline V gene, CDR1 is MGHRA and CDR2 is YSYEKL. V was cut by 0 bases and J by 6 bases, with 6 bases left in between. The length of the CDR3 is 12 residues. The receptor was derived from an adult with an advanced solid tumor such as melanoma, head and neck, liver or kidney cancer. The specimen was CD4+ or CD8+ T cells sorted from blood, collected in a trial of the OX40 agonist ivuxolimab. The rearrangement joins TRBV4-1 to TRBJ2-7, with no clear D. CDR3 nucleotides: TGCGCCAGCAGCCAAGATATCGGCGAGCAGTACTTC. Its translation: CASSQDIGEQYF.